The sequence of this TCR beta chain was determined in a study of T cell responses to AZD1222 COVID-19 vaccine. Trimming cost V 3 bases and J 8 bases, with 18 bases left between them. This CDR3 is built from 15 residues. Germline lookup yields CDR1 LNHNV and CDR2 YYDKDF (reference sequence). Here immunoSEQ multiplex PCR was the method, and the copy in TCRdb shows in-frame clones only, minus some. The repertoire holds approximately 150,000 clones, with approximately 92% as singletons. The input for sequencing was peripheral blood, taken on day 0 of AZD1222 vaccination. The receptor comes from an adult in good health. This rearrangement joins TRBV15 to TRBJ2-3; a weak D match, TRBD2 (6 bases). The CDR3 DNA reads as TGTGCCACCAGCAGCCCCGGGATGACAGCGGGTACGCAGTATTTT. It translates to CATSSPGMTAGTQYF.